Below, one T cell receptor (beta chain) is given with its context. The sample comes from a study of cytomegalovirus exposure and HLA in healthy donors. The PCR ran on 60 Vbeta and 13 Jbeta primers. Source study methods: Later, some 79 million unique TCR beta chains were counted in an analysis, and about 10 million of them were shared. The repertoire was sequenced with immunoSEQ multiplex PCR; TCRdb's copy has only in-frame clones and lacks some. V, J and clone size reflect that table, while D and trimming were determined from the DNA. The table has roughly 100,000 clones, almost 80% seen once. This TCR was recovered from a man aged 50 or older in good health and CMV-seropositive. The sequenced sample consisted of PBMCs.

Written as DNA, the CDR3 is TGTGCCAGCAGTTTGTTCAGGGGGATTTTTGGCAATCAGCCCCAGCATTTT. Encoded protein: CASSLFRGIFGNQPQHF. V and J are TRBV28 and TRBJ1-5, with 7 nucleotides matching TRBD1. V shed 3 bases, J shed 2 bases, and the junction held 10 bases outside the gene matches. Per the germline V gene, CDR1 is MDHEN and CDR2 is SYDVKM. This CDR3 is 17 amino acids long.